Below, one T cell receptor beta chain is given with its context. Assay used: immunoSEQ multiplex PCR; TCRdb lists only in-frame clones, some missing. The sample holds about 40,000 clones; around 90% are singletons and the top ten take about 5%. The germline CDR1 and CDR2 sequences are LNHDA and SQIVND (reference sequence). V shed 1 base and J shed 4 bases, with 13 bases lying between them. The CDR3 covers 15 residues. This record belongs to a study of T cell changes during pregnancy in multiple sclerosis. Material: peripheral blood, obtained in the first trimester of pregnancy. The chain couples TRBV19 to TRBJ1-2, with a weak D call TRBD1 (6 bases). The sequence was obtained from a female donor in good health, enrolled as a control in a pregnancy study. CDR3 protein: CASSIGGPDPYGYTF. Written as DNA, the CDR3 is TGTGCCAGTAGTATAGGGGGGCCGGACCCCTATGGCTACACCTTC.